This T cell receptor (beta chain) stems from a study of T cells after yellow fever vaccination. 5'RACE template switching produced TCR cDNA carrying a universal primer site and UMIs. TCRdb independently ran MiXCR on the 5' RACE reads; one entry per CDR3 protein. This table holds more than 450,000 distinct CDR3 sequences, 20% to 25% found once. V lost 4 bases and J lost 8; bases outside the gene matches: 12. The length of the CDR3 is 17 residues. CDR1 is SGHTA, CDR2 FQGNSA, per germline. This clonotype was picked up a small number of times. The sample in question was PBMCs, obtained about 21 days after the first yellow fever vaccination. The chain combines TRBV7-2 with TRBJ2-2, with TRBD2 identical over 11 bases. The sequence derives from a young man who received the YFV17D yellow fever vaccine. The CDR3 DNA reads as TGTGCCAGCAGCTCGGTTCCCGGGACTAGCGGTAGAGGGGAGCTGTTTTTT. Translating it yields CASSSVPGTSGRGELFF.